This T cell receptor (beta chain) originates from a study of T cell clones after liver transplantation. About the study: A pre-transplant mixed lymphocyte reaction with TCRbeta sequencing defined graft-donor-reactive clones followed in post-transplant blood. Three of the eight recipients were HCV-positive; the rest had non-autoimmune, non-viral transplant indications.

TCRdb's copy holds only in-frame clones and misses some; the assay was immunoSEQ multiplex PCR. The sample holds fewer than 6,500 clones, 31% seen once. In the case of this clone: The antigen remains undetermined.

TCRbeta sequences of proliferating CFSE-low MLR cells were labeled alloreactive. Stimulators were graft donor PBMCs, splenocytes, lymph-node cells, or third-party PBMCs for pre-transplant recipient cells. Germline V gene sequence: CDR1 MNHEY, CDR2 SMNVEV (reference sequence). This CDR3 is built from 15 residues. The V gene lost 0 bases and the J gene lost 6 bases, with 12 bases spanning the gap. Study-level findings and limits: Low donor cell numbers restricted donor-reactive repertoire measurement in two subjects.

The sequencing sample was made of CD4+ T cells from cultured PBMCs. The receptor was isolated from a human patient who received a liver transplant. The graft donor may account for some of the T cells. The V call is TRBV27, the J call TRBJ2-1, with a weak D call TRBD2 (6 bases). CDR3 sequence: CASSLSRGLTNEQFF. In nucleotides, the CDR3 is TGTGCCAGCAGTTTATCGAGGGGACTTACCAATGAGCAGTTCTTC.